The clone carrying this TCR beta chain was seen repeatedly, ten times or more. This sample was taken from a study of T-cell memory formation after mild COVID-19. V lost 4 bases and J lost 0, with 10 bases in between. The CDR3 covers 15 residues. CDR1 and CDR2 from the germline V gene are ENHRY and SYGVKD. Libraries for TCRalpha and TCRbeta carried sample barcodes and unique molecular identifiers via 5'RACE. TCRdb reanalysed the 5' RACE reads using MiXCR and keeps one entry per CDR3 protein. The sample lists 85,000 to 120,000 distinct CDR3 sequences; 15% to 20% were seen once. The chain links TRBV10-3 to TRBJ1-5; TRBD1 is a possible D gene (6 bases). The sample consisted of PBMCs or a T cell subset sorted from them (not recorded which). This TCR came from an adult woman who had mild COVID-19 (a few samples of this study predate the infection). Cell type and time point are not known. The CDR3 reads CAISGPGDSNQPQHF. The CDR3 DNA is TGTGCCATCAGTGGACCAGGGGATAGCAATCAGCCCCAGCATTTT.